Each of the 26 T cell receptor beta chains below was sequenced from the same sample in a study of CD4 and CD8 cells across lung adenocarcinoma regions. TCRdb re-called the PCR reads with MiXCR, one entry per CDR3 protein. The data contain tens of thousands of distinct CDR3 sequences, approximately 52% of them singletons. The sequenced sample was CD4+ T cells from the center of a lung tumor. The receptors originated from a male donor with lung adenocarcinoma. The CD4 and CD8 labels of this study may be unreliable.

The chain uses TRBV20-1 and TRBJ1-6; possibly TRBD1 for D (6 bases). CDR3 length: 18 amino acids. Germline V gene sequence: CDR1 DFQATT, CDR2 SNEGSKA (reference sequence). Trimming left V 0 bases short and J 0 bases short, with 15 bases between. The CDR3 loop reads CSARDWGGALSYNSPLHF. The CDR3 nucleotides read TGCAGTGCTAGAGATTGGGGGGGGGCTCTCTCCTATAATTCACCCCTCCACTTT.

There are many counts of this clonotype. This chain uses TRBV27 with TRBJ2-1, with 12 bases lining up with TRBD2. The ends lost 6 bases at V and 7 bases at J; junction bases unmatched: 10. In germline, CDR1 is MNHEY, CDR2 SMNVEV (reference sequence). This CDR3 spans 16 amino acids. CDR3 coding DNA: TGTGCCAGCAGCTCGGGGAGACTAGCGGGAGAGAATGAGCAGTTCTTC. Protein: CASSSGRLAGENEQFF.

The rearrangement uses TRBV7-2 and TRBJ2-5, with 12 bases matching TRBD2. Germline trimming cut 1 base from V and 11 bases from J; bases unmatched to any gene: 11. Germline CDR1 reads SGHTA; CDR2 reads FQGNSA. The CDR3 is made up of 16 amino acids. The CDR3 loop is CASSLGPSGGGHEQYF. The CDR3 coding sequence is TGTGCCAGCAGCTTAGGCCCTAGCGGGGGGGGACATGAGCAGTACTTC.

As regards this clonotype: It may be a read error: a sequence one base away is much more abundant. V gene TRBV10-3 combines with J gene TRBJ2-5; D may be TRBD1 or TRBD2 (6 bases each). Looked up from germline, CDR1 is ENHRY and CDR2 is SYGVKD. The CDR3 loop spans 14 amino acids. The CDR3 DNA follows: TGTGCGGGGCACGGGGGCCGTGACCAAGAGACCCAGTACTTC. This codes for CAGHGGRDQETQYF.

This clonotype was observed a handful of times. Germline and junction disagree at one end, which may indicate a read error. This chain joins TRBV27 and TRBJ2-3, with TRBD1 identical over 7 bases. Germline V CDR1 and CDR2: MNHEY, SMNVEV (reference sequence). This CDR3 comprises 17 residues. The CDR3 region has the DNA TGTGCCAGCAGTGCGGGCCGAGGGGGCCGTGGGACAGAGACGCAGTACTTT. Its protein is CASSAGRGGRGTETQYF.

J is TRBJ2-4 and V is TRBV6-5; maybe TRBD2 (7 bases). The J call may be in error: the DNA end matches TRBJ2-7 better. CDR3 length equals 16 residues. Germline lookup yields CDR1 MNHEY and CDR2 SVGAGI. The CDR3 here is CASSSRRGGDSYEQYF. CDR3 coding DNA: TGTGCCAGCAGTTCCCGTAGGGGGGGGGACTCCTACGAGCAGTACTTC.

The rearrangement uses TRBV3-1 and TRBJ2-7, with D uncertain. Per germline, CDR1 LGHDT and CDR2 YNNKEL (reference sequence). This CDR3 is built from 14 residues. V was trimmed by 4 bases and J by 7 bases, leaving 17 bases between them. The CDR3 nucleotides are TGTGCCAGCAGCCCTCGTTTTAGACTGAGGGAGCAGTACTTC. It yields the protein CASSPRFRLREQYF.

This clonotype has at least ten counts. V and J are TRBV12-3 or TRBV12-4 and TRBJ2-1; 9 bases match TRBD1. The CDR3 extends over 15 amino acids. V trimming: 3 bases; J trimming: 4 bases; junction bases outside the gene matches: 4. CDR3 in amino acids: CASSFGTGRYNEQFF. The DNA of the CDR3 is TGTGCCAGCAGTTTCGGGACAGGGAGGTACAATGAGCAGTTCTTC.

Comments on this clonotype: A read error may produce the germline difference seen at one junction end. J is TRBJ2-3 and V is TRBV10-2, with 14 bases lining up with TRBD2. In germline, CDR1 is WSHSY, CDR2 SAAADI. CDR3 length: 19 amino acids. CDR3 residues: CASRTGTAGTSGRKNIQYF. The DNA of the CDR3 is TGCGCCAGCAGGACCGGGACGGCCGGGACTAGCGGGAGAAAAAACATTCAGTACTTT.

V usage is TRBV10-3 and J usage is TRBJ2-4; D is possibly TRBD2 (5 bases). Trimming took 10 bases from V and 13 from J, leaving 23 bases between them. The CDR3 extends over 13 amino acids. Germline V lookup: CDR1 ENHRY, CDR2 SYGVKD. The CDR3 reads CATGLRAKNTQYF. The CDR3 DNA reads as TGTGCCACGGGGTTAAGAGCCAAAAACACGCAGTACTTC.

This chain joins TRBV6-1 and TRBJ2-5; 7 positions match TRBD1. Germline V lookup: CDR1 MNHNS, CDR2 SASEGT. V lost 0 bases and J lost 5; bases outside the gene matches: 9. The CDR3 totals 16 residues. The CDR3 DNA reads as TGTGCCAGCAGTGAAGCAAGGGACAGTCTCTGGGAGACCCAGTACTTC. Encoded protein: CASSEARDSLWETQYF.

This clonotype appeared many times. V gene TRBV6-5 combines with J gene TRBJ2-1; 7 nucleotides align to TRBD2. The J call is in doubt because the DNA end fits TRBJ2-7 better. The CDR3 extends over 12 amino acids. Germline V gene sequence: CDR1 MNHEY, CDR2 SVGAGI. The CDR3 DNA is TGTGCCAGCAGTTTAGCGGGCCACGAGCAGTACTTC. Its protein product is CASSLAGHEQYF.

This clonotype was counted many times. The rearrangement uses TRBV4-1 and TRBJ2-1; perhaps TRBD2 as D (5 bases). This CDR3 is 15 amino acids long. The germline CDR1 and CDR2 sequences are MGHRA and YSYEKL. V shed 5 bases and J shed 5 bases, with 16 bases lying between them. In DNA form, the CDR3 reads TGCGCCAGCAGCAGACCCGGGCTAGCAAACAATGAGCAGTTCTTC. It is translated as CASSRPGLANNEQFF.

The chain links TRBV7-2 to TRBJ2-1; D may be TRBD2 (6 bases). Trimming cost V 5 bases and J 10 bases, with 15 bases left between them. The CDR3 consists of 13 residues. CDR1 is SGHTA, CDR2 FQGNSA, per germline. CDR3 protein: CASSPHRRGEQFF. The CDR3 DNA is TGTGCCAGCAGCCCCCACCGGAGGGGCGAGCAGTTCTTC.

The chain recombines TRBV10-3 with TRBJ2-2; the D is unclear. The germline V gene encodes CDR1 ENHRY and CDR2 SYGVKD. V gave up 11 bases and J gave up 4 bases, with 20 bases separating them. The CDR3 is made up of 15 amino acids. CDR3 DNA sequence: TGTGCCCGGAGCCTCCAGGCCGGAATCACCGGGGAGCTGTTTTTT. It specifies CARSLQAGITGELFF.

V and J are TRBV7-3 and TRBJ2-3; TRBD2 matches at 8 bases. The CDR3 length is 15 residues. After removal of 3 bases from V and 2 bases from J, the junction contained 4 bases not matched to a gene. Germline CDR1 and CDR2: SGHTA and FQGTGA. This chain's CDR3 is CASSFTGGPTDTQYF. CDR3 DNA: TGTGCCAGCAGCTTCACGGGAGGGCCCACAGATACGCAGTATTTT.

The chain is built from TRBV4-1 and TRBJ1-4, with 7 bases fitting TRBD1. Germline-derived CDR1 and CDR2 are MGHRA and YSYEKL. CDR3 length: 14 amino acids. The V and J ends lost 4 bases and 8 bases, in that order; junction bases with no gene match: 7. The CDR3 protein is CASSLRGGEEKLFF. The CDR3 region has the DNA TGCGCCAGCAGCCTCAGGGGGGGCGAGGAAAAACTGTTTTTT.

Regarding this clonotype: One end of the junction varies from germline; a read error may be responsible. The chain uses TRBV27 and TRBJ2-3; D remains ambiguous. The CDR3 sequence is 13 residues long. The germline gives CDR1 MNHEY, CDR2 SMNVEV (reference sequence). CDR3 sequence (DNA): TGTGCCAGCAGTTTAAAAGCGAAAGACACGCAGTACTTT. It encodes CASSLKAKDTQYF.

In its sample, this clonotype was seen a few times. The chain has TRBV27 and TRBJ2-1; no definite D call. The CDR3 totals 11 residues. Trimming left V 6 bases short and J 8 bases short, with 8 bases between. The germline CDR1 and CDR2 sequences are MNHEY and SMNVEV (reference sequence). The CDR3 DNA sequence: TGTGCCAGCAGAGTAGAGGATGAGCAGTTCTTC. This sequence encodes CASRVEDEQFF.

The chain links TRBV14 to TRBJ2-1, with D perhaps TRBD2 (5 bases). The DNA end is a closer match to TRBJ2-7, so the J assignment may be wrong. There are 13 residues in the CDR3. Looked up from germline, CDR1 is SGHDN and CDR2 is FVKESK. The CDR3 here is CASSLTRRYEQYF. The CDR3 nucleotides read TGTGCCAGCAGCCTAACTAGGAGGTACGAGCAGTACTTC.

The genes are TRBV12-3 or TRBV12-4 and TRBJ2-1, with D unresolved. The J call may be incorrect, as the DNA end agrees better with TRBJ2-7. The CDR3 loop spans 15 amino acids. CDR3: CARGALGVGNNAQYF. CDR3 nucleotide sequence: TGTGCCAGGGGCGCGTTGGGTGTGGGTAACAATGCGCAGTACTTC.

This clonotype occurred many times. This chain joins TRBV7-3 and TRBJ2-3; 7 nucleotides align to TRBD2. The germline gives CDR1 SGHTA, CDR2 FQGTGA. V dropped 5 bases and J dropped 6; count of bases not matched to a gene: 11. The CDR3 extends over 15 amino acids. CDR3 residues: CASSLTDGGRDTQYF. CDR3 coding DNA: TGTGCCAGCAGCCTCACGGACGGGGGGAGGGATACGCAGTATTTT.

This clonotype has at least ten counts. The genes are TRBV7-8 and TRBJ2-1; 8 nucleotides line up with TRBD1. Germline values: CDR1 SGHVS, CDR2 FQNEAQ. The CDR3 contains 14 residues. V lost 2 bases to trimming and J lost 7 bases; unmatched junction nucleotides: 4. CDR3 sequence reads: CASSLRTGNNEQFF. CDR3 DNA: TGTGCCAGCAGCTTACGGACAGGGAATAATGAGCAGTTCTTC.

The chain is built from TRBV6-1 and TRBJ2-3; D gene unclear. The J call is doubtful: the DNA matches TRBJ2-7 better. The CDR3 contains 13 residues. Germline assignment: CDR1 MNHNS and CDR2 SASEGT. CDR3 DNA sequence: TGTGCCAGCAAGGAAGTGACCAGAGATAAGCAGTACTTC. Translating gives CASKEVTRDKQYF.

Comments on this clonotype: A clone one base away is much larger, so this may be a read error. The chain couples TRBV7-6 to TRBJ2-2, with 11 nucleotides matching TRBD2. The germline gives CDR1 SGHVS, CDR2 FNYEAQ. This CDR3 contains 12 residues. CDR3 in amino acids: CASSSRLAGLYF. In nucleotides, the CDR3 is TGTGCCAGCAGCTCGCGACTAGCGGGGCTGTATTTT.

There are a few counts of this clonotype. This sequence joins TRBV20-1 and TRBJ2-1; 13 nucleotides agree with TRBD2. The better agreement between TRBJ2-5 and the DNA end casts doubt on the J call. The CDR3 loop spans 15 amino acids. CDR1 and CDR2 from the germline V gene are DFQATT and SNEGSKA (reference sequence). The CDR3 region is CSAVRTSGSEETQYF. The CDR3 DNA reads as TGCAGTGCTGTCCGGACTAGCGGGAGTGAAGAGACCCAGTACTTC.